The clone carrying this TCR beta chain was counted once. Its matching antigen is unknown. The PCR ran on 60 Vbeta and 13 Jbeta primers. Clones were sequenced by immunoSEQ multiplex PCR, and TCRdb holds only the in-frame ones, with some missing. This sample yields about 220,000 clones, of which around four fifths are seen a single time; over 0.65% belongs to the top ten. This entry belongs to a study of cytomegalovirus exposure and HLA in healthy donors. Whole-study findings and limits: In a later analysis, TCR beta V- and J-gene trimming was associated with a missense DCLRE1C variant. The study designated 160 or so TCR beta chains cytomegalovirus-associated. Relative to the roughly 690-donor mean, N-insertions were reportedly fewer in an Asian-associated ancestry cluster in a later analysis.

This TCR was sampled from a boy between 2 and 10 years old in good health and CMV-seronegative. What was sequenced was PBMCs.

CDR3 coding DNA: TGTGCCAGCAGTGGGAGAGTTTCGAACTCTAACTATGGCTACACCTTC. The encoded protein is CASSGRVSNSNYGYTF. The chain uses TRBV25-1 and TRBJ1-2; D is ambiguous. Germline V gene lookup returns CDR1 MGHDK and CDR2 SYGVNS. The CDR3 loop spans 16 amino acids. V shed 4 bases and J shed 0 bases, with 15 bases lying between them.